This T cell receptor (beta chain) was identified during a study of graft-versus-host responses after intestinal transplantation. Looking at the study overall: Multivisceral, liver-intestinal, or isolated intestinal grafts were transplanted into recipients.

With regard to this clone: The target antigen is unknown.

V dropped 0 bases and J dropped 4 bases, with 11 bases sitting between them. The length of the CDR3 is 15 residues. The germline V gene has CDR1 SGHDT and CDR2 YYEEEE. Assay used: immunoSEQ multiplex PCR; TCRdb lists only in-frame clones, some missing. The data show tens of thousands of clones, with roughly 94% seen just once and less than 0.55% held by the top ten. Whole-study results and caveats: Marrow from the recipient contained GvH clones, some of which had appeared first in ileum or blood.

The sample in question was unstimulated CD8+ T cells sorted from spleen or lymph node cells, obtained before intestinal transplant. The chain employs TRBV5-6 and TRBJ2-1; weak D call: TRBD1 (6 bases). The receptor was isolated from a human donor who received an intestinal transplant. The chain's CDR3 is CASSLGQAIYNEQFF. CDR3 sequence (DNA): TGTGCCAGCAGCTTGGGACAGGCAATTTACAATGAGCAGTTCTTC.